This T cell receptor beta chain was identified during a study of T cell repertoires in cytomegalovirus infection. Study at large: Evidence of both CMV infection and a matching HLA type came from public TCR beta signatures.

In the case of this clonotype: Its antigen is not identified.

This CDR3 has 11 amino acids. Trimming took off 9 bases at V and 5 bases at J, with 10 bases between the two ends. The germline V gene has CDR1 SEHNR and CDR2 FQNEAQ (reference sequence). Study outcomes and limitations: The ex vivo response was dominated by HLA-C-restricted CMV-specific TCR beta clonotypes. The cumulative frequency of public TCR beta families distinguished individuals who carried CMV together with the relevant HLA.

TCRdb reprocessed the reads via MiXCR and lists one record per CDR3 protein. This sample carries roughly 600,000 distinct CDR3 sequences, roughly 24% of them seen once, and the ten largest clones take roughly 8%. The receptor was derived from a human donor in good health (CMV status not recorded). Some clones in this sample may be carry-over from other donors' samples. Sequencing was carried out using CD8+ T cells from PBMCs. The genes are TRBV7-9 and TRBJ2-5; tentatively, D is TRBD1 (5 bases). CDR3 bases: TGTGCCAGTGGGGCAGGGGAGACCCAGTACTTC. This translates into CASGAGETQYF.